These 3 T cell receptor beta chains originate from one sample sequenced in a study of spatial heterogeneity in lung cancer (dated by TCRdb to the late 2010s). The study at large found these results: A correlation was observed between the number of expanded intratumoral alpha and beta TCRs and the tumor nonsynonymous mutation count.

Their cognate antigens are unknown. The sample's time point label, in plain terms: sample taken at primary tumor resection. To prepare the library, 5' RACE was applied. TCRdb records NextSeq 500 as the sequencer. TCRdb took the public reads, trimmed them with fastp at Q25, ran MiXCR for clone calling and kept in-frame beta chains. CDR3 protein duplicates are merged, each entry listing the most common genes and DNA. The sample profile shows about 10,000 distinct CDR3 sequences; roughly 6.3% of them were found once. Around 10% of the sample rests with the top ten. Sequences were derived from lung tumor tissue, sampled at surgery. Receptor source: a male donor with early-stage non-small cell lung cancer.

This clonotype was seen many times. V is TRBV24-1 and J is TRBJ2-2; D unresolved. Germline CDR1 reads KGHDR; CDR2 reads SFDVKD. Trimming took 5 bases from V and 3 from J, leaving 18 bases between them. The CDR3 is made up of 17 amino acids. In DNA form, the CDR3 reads TGTGCCACCAGTGTTTTCAAGGGTGGGGTTCACACCGGGGAGCTGTTTTTT. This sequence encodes CATSVFKGGVHTGELFF.

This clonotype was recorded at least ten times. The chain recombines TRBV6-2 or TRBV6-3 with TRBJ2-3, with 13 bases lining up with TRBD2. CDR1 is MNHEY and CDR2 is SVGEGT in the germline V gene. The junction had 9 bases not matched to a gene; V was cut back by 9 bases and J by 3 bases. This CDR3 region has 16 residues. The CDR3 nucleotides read TGTGCCAGTCGGATTGGGGGACTAGCGGGAACAGATACGCAGTATTTT. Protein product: CASRIGGLAGTDTQYF.

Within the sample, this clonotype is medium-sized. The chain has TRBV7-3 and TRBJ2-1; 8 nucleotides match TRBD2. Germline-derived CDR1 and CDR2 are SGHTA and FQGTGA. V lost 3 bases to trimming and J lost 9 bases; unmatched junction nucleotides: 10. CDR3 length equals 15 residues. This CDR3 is CASSFLAGGSSEQFF. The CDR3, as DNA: TGTGCCAGCAGCTTCCTGGCGGGAGGCTCCAGTGAGCAGTTCTTC.